This entry describes one TCR beta chain. What it binds is unknown. Profiling relied on immunoSEQ multiplex PCR, and the TCRdb table lists in-frame clones only, not all of them. The top ten clones hold approximately 1.5% of a sample with more than 45,000 clones, around 86% of them seen once. The sample originates from a study of pediatric ulcerative colitis. The CDR3 consists of 15 residues. V lost 4 bases, J lost 0 bases, and 11 bases lay in between. The germline CDR1 and CDR2 sequences are SGHRS and YFSETQ. General study findings and limits: Repertoires came from total lymphocyte DNA, so rare subsets like regulatory T cells may be missed. A couple of rectal clonotypes were found only in ulcerative colitis patients, all of them. Clonal expansions reduced rectal repertoire diversity in acute severe colitis.

The V call is TRBV5-1, the J call TRBJ2-1, with D possibly being TRBD1 (6 bases). The clonotype comes from a boy aged 5 to 17 who was a control in a study of pediatric ulcerative colitis. The sequencing input was blood. CDR3 loop: CASSIGQSSYNEQFF. CDR3 coding DNA: TGCGCCAGCAGCATAGGACAGAGCTCCTACAATGAGCAGTTCTTC.